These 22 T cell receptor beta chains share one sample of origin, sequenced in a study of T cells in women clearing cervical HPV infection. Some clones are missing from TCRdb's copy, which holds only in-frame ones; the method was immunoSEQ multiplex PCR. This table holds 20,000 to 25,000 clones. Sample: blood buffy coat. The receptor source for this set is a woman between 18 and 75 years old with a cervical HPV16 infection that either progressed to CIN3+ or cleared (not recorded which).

This CDR3 reads CSATNLAGIRTDTQYF. Incomplete CDR3 DNA: TGCAGTGCAACCAATCTAGCGGGGATCCGCACAGATACG. This chain connects TRBV20-1 to TRBJ2-3; TRBD2 matches 9 bases. Read sequence stops 3 residues before the CDR3 end, and the germline J gene provides the missing end. This CDR3 comprises 16 residues. CDR1 is DFQATT and CDR2 is SNEGSKA in the germline V gene (reference sequence). With V trimmed by 6 bases and J by 1 base, 11 bases remained unmatched.

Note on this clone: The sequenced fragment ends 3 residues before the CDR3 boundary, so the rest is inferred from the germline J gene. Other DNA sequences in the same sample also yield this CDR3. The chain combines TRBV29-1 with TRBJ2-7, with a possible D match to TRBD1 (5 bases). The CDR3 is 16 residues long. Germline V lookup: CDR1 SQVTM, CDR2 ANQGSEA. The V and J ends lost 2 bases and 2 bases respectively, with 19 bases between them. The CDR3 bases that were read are TGCAGCGTTGAATTGATGACAGATTACCGACCCTACGAG. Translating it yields CSVELMTDYRPYE. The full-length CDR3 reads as CSVELMTDYRPYEQYF.

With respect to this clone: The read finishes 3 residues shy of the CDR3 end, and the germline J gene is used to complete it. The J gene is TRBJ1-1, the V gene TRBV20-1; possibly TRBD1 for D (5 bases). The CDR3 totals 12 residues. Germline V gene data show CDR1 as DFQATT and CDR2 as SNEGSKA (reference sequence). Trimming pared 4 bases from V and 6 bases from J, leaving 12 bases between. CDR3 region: CSAIQGSSEAFF. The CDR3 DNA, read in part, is TGCAGTGCTATCCAGGGATCATCTGAA.

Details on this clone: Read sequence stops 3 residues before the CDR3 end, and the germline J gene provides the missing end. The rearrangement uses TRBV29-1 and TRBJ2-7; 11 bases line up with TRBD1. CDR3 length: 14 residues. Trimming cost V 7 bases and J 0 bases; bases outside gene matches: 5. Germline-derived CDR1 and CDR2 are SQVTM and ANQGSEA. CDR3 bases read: TGCAGCGGTGGGACAGGGGGGAGCTCCTACGAG. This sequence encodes CSGGTGGSSYE. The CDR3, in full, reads CSGGTGGSSYEQYF.

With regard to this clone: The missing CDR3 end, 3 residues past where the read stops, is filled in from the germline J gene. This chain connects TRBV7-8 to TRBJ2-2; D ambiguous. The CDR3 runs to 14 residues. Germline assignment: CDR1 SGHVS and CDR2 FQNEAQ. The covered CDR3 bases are TGTGCCAGCAGCGCAATACACGCCAATGAAAAG. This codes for CASSAIHANEK. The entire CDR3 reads CASSAIHANEKLFF.

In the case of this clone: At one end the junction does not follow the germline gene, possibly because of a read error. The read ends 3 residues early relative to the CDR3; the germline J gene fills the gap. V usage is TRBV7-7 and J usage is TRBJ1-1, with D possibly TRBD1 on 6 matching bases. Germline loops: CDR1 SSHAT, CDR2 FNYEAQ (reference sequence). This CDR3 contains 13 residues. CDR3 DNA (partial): TGTGCTAGCAGCTTATCACAGGGAGGTGAG. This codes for CASSLSQGGE. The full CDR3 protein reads CASSLSQGGEAFF.

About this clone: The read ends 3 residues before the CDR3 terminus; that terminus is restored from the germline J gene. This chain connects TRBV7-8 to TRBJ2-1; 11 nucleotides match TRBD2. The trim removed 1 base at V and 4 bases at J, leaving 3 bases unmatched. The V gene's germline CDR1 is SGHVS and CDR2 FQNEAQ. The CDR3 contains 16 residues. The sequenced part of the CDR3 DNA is TGTGCCAGCAGCTTAGATCGACTAGCGGGGTACAATGAG. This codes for CASSLDRLAGYNE. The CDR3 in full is CASSLDRLAGYNEQFF.

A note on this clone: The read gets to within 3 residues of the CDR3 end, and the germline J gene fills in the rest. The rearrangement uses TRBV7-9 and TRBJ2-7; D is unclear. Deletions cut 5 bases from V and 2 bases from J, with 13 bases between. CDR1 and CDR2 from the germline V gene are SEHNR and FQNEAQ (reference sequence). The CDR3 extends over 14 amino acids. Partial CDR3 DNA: TGTGCCAGCAGCCACCCAGGCAGCCCCTACGAG. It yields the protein CASSHPGSPYE. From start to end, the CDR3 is CASSHPGSPYEQYF.

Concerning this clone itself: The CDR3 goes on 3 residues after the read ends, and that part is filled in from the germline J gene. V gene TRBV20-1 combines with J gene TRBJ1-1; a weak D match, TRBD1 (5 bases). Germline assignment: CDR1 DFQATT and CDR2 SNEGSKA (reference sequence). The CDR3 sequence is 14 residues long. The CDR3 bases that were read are TGCAGTGCTAGAGTCGGGGGGGGGTCCCTTGCA. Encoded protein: CSARVGGGSLA. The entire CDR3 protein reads CSARVGGGSLAAFF.

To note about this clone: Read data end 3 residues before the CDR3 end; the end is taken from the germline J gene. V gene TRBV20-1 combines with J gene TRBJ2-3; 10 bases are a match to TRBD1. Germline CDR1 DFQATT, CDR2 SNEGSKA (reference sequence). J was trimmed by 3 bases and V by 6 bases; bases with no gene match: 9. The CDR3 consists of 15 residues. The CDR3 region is CSASPGTGDTDTQYF. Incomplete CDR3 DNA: TGCAGTGCCTCCCCCGGGACAGGGGATACAGATACG.

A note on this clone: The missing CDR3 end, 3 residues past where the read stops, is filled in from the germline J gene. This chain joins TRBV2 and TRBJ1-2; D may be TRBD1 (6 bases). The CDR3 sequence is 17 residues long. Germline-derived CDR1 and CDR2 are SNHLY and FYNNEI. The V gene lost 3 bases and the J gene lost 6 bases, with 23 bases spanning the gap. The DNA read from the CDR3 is TGTGCCAGCAGTGAGCGGCAGGGGAACTCCGTTTGTGATGGC. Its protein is CASSERQGNSVCDG. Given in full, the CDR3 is CASSERQGNSVCDGYTF.

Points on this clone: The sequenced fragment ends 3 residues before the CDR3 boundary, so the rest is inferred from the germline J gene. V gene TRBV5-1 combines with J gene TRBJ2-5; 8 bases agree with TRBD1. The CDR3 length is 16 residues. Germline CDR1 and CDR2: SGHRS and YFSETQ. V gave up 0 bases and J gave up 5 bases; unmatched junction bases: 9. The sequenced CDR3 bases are TGCGCCAGCAGCTTGGAATCCAGGGGGCGGTTGGAGACC. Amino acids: CASSLESRGRLET. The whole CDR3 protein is CASSLESRGRLETQYF.

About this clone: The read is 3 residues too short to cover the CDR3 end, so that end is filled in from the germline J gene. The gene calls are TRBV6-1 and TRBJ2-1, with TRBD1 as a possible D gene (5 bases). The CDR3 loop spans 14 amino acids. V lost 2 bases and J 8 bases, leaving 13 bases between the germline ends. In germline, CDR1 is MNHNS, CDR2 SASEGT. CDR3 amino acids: CASSEQGFVDEQFF. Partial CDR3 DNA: TGTGCCAGCAGTGAACAGGGATTTGTAGATGAG.

Here the CDR3 reads CSVEDWSLANNSYEQYF. CDR3 bases read: TGCAGCGTTGAAGATTGGTCCCTAGCGAACAACTCCTACGAG. The rearrangement links TRBV29-1 to TRBJ2-7; the D gene is possibly TRBD2 (6 bases). With the read ending 3 residues before the CDR3 end, the germline J gene is used to fill in that end. V lost 0 bases and J 0 bases, leaving 18 bases between the germline ends. The CDR3 is made up of 17 amino acids. Per germline, CDR1 SQVTM and CDR2 ANQGSEA.

Here the CDR3 reads CASSEGQYNEKLFF. CDR3 bases read: TGTGCCAGCAGTGAGGGACAGTATAATGAAAAG. V usage is TRBV6-1 and J usage is TRBJ2-2, with 7 positions matching TRBD1. Read coverage stops 3 residues before the CDR3 terminus; the germline J gene supplies the remainder. Germline CDR1 is MNHNS and CDR2 is SASEGT. CDR3 length equals 14 residues.

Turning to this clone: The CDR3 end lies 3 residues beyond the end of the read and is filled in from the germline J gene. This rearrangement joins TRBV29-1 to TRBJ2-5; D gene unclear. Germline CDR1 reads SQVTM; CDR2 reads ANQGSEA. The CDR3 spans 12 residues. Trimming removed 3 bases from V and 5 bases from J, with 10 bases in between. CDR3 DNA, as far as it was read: TGCAGCGTTGATGAGATCCGGGAGACC. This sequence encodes CSVDEIRET. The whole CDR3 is CSVDEIRETQYF.

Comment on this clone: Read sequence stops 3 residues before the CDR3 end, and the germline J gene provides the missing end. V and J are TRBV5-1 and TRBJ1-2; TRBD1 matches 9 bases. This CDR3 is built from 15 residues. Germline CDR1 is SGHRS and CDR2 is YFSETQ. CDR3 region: CASSFGDRGEDTYTF. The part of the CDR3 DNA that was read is TGCGCCAGCAGCTTCGGAGACAGGGGGGAAGATACC.

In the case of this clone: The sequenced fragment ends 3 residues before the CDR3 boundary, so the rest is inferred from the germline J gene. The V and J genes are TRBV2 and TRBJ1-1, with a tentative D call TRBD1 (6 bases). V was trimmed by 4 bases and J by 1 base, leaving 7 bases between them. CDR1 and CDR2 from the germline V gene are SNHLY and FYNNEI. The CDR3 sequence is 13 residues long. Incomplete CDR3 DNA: TGTGCCAGCAGTGGGGGACAGAACACTGAA. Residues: CASSGGQNTE. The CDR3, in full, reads CASSGGQNTEAFF.

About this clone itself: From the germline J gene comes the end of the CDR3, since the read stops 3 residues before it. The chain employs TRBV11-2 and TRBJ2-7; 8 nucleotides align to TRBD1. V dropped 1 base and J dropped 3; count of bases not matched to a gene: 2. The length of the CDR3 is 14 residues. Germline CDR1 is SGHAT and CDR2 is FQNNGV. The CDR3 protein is CASSLARGLYEQYF. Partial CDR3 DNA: TGTGCCAGCAGCTTAGCCAGGGGGCTCTACGAG.

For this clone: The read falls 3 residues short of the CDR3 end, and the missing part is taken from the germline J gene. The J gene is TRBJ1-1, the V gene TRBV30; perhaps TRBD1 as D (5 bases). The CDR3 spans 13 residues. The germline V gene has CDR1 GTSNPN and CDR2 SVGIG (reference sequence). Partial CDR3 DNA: TGTGCCTGGAGTGTAGTAGTTGGGGCAGAA. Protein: CAWSVVVGAE. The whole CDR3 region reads CAWSVVVGAEAFF.

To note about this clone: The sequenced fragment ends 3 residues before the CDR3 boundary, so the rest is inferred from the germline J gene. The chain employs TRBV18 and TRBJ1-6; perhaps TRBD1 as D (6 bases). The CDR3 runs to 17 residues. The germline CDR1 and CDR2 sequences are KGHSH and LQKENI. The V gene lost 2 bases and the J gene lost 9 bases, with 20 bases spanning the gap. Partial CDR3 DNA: TGTGCCAGCTCACCAGAGAGGACAGATCCGGGTATTTCACCC. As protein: CASSPERTDPGISP. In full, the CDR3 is CASSPERTDPGISPLHF.

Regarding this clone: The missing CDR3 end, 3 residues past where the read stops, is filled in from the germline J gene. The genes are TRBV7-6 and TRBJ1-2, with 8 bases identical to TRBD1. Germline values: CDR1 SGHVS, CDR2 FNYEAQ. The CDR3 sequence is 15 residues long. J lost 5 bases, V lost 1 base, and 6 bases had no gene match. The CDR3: CASSLGQGLGYGYTF. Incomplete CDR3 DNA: TGTGCCAGCAGCTTAGGACAGGGGCTGGGGTATGGC.